The entry that follows covers one T cell receptor (beta chain) sequence. Its antigen is unidentified. The V gene's germline CDR1 is SGHRS and CDR2 YFSETQ. The ends lost 2 bases at V and 6 bases at J; junction bases unmatched: 7. The CDR3 is 15 amino acids. Some clones are missing from TCRdb's copy, which holds only in-frame ones; the method was immunoSEQ multiplex PCR. The table shows some 30,000 clones, with roughly 86% occurring only once. The source of the sample is a study of early stage breast cancer tumors. Looking at the study overall: Of around 16 invasive breast tumors, about twelve were hormone receptor-positive, HER2-negative. The ER+/PR+/HER2- tumors included seven or eight ductal and a few lobular carcinomas.

Study-wide findings and caveats: Functional markers like CD4, CD8 and FOXP3 were missed in bulk sequencing. Compared with adjacent normal breast, tumors showed around 2.7-fold denser, more clonal T cells.

The material sequenced was blood. The TCR comes from a person aged 50 to 59 with breast cancer. The V call is TRBV5-1, the J call TRBJ2-1; 8 bases are a match to TRBD2. In DNA, the CDR3 is TGCGCCAGCAGCTTTGGAGGGACTAGTGTCAATGAGCAGTTCTTC. It yields the protein CASSFGGTSVNEQFF.